This TCR beta chain comes out of a study of T cell responses to AZD1222 COVID-19 vaccine. Pooled samples include second doses given at about 4 or 12 weeks. Germline V gene sequence: CDR1 SGHRS, CDR2 YFSETQ. Trimming cost V 3 bases and J 0 bases, with 25 bases left between them. The CDR3 is 20 residues long. Study-level points and caveats: Repertoire sampling was restricted to post-peak T cell response timepoints.

Measured with immunoSEQ multiplex PCR; TCRdb has only the in-frame clones, and not every one. The sample yields 180,000 or so clones, 92% seen once. With regard to this clone: No antigen is known for it.

The sequences come from peripheral blood, collected 28 days after the second AZD1222 dose. The genes are TRBV5-1 and TRBJ2-1; D is unclear. The source of this sequence is an adult who received the AZD1222 COVID-19 vaccine. In nucleotides, the CDR3 is TGCGCCAGCAGCTCCCCCCCAGGCAGCCCGTCGGGTAGCTCCTACAATGAGCAGTTCTTC. Its protein product is CASSSPPGSPSGSSYNEQFF.